The 6 T cell receptor beta chains given below trace back to one sample, sequenced in a study of blood T cell repertoires in COVID-19. Data came from immunoSEQ multiplex PCR; TCRdb stores just in-frame clones and leaves some out. The sample shows hundreds of thousands of clones, 85% to 90% of them seen only once. The sample consisted of PBMCs or T cells enriched from blood (not recorded which). The receptors stem from a woman in her fifties or sixties in a cohort exposed to, infected with or recovered from COVID-19 (not recorded which).

The chain combines TRBV13 with TRBJ1-2; D not certain. V was cut by 3 bases and J by 1 base, with 12 bases left in between. Germline V CDR1 and CDR2: PRHDT, FYEKMQ (reference sequence). CDR3 length: 15 amino acids. The CDR3 sequence is CASSFPSVGNYGYTF. The CDR3 nucleotides are TGTGCCAGCAGCTTCCCATCGGTCGGTAACTATGGCTACACCTTC.

CDR3 in amino acids: CASSSRGRDSNYEQYF. In nucleotides, the CDR3 is TGTGCCAGCAGCTCCCGGGGTAGGGACTCGAACTACGAGCAGTACTTC. This chain joins TRBV7-6 and TRBJ2-7, with D possibly matching TRBD2 (6 bases). This CDR3 is built from 16 residues. The ends were cut back, 4 bases at V and 3 bases at J, with 19 bases in the middle. Germline values: CDR1 SGHVS, CDR2 FNYEAQ.

The gene calls are TRBV2 and TRBJ2-5; possible D gene TRBD2, 5 bases. Germline V CDR1 and CDR2: SNHLY, FYNNEI. The CDR3 consists of 11 residues. Trimming left V 5 bases short and J 10 bases short, with 11 bases between. CDR3 sequence: CASSNTRDQYF. In DNA, the CDR3 is TGTGCCAGCAGTAATACTAGAGACCAGTACTTC.

This clone was recorded only once. The genes are TRBV1 and TRBJ2-1; the table's D call, TRBD2, was not checked against the DNA. TRBV1 is noted as a pseudogene. The CDR3 runs to 17 residues. CDR3 sequence: CTSSLPTPGEGLDEQFF. CDR3 sequence (DNA): TGCACCAGCAGCCTTCCCACCCCGGGGGAGGGCCTGGATGAGCAGTTCTTC.

V usage is TRBV13 and J usage is TRBJ1-4, with D possibly matching TRBD1 (6 bases). Trimming stripped 3 bases from V and 8 bases from J, with 10 bases between. The CDR3 totals 13 residues. Germline V gene sequence: CDR1 PRHDT, CDR2 FYEKMQ (reference sequence). This CDR3 is CASSLDRGEKLFF. Here the CDR3 DNA reads TGTGCCAGCAGCTTGGACAGAGGAGAAAAACTGTTTTTT.

This clone was counted a few times. V and J are TRBV6-2 or TRBV6-3 and TRBJ1-5; TRBD1 aligns across 12 bases. The CDR3 length is 17 residues. The ends lost 5 bases at V and 0 bases at J; junction bases unmatched: 5. Germline V gene lookup returns CDR1 MNHEY and CDR2 SVGEGT. The CDR3 protein is CASSRGTGGYSNQPQHF. The CDR3 DNA sequence: TGTGCCAGCAGTCGGGGGACAGGGGGCTATAGCAATCAGCCCCAGCATTTT.